This TCR beta chain came from a study of technical replicates of blood from a few donors. Method: immunoSEQ multiplex PCR; TCRdb's copy keeps in-frame clones and lacks some. The sample consists of approximately 97,000 clones, around 96% of them appearing once. This CDR3 is built from 12 residues. The trim removed 7 bases at V and 6 bases at J, leaving 6 bases unmatched. Per germline, CDR1 SGHVS and CDR2 FNYEAQ. This chain uses TRBV7-6 with TRBJ2-7; TRBD1 aligns across 7 bases. This clonotype was obtained from a human donor in good health. Sequencing was done on a sample of T cells isolated from PBMCs. The CDR3 is CASTSGGVEQYF. As DNA, the CDR3 is TGTGCCAGCACCTCAGGGGGAGTCGAGCAGTACTTC.